Sequencing of this TCR beta chain was carried out in a study of shared T cell receptors in the human thymus. Germline lookup yields CDR1 SNHLY and CDR2 FYNNEI. V shed 5 bases and J 6 bases; nucleotides not matched to a gene: 12. This CDR3 has 15 residues. Sequencing used immunoSEQ multiplex PCR; TCRdb keeps in-frame clones, though not all of them. The table lists roughly 700,000 clones, over 75% of them singletons. These same data were also listed under a study on human thymus T cells. As that report states: The sample donors, healthy Finnish infants, were having corrective surgery for congenital heart defects. Thymus specimens were resections from corrective heart surgery. Thymic and blood repertoires appeared to carry a bias in their V and J gene usage. Reports from related research described highly overlapping thymic repertoires among unrelated individuals.

The chain joins TRBV2 to TRBJ2-7, with TRBD2 matching over 8 bases. The sample taken for sequencing was thymocytes. This receptor was identified in a boy younger than two with a congenital heart defect. CDR3 sequence: CASSPPRGGRSEQYF. The CDR3 DNA sequence: TGTGCCAGCAGTCCCCCACGAGGCGGGAGGTCCGAGCAGTACTTC.